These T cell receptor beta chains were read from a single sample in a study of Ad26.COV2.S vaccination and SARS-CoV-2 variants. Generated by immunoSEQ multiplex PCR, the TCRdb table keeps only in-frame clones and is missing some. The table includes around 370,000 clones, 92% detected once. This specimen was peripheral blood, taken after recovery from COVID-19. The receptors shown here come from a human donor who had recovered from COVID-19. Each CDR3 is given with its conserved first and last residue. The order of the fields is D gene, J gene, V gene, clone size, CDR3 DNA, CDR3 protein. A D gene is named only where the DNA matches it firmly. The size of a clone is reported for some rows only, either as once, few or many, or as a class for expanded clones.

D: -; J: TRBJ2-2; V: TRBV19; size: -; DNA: TGTGCCAGTAGTATTGGAGGGGAGCTGTTTTTT; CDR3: CASSIGGELFF
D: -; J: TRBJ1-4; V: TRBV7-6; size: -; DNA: TGTGCCAGCAGCCCCTCAGGTCCTTACGATGAAAAACTGTTTTTT; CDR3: CASSPSGPYDEKLFF
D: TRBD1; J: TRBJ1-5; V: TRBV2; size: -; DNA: TGTGCCGGTCGACAGGGGAACAGCAATCAGCCCCAGCATTTT; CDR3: CAGRQGNSNQPQHF
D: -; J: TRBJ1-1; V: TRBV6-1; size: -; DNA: TGTGCCAGCAGTGACCACACTGAAGCTTTCTTT; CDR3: CASSDHTEAFF
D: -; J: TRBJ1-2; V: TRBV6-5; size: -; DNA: TGTGCCAGCACTCTATCCCGGGACACCCTTTGGACACTGGTGTTC; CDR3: CASTLSRDTLWTLVF
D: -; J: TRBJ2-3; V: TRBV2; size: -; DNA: TGTGCCAGCAGTGATCCGGGGGCGGATACGCAGTATTTT; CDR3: CASSDPGADTQYF
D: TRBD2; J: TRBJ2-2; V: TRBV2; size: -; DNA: TGTGCCAGCAGCGAGATAGGACTAGCGGGAGCAAACACCGGGGAGCTGTTTTTT; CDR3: CASSEIGLAGANTGELFF
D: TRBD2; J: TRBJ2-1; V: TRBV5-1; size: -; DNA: TGCGCCAGCAGCATTACCGGGACTCCGTCAGGTTATGGGACTAGCGGGTACAATGAGCAGTTCTTC; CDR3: CASSITGTPSGYGTSGYNEQFF
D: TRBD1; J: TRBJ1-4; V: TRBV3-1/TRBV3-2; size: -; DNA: TGTGCCAGCAGCCAAGGGACAGGGGGCGAAAAACTGTTTTTT; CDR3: CASSQGTGGEKLFF
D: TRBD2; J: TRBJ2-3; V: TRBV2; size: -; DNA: TGTGCCAGCAGGGGGGGGATCACAGATACGCAGTATTTT; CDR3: CASRGGITDTQYF
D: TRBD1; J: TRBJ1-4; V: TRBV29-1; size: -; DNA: TGCAGCGCCTCAAACAGGGGAGAAACTAATGAAAAACTGTTTTTT; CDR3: CSASNRGETNEKLFF
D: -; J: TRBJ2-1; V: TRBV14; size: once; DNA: TGTGCCAGCAGCCCTATGACAGCCAGTTTCAATGAGCAGTTCTTC; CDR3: CASSPMTASFNEQFF
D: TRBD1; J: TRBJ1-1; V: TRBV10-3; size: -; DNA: TGTGCCATCAACTCCGGACAGGCCGCTAGCACTGAAGCTTTCTTT; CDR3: CAINSGQAASTEAFF
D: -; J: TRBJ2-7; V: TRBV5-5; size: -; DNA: TGTGCCAGCAGCTCACCAGATGGGGGCCCCTACGAGCAGTACTTC; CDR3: CASSSPDGGPYEQYF
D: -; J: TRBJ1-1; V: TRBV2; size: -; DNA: TGTGCCAGCAGTGTTCGCAGTTTGAACACTGAAGCTTTCTTT; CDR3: CASSVRSLNTEAFF
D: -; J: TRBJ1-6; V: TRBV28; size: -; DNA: TGTGCCAGCAGTTCCCCCCAGGGGATGCCGCAGACTTCACCCCTCCACTTT; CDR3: CASSSPQGMPQTSPLHF
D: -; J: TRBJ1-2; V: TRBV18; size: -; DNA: TGTGCCAGCTCACCAAATCGTCAGGGGACTAATGGCTACACCTTC; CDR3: CASSPNRQGTNGYTF
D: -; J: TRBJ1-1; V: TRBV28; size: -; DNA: TGTGCCAGCAGTTTCAGGGGCGAGGGCACTGAAGCTTTCTTT; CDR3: CASSFRGEGTEAFF
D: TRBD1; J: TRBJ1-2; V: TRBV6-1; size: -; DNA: TGTGCCAGCAGTGAAGCGGTCAGGGGGGGGAACTATGGCTACACCTTC; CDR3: CASSEAVRGGNYGYTF